This TCR beta chain was sequenced during a study of cytomegalovirus exposure and HLA in healthy donors. Study outcomes and limitations: A later analysis showed HLA-associated TCR beta chains outstripping equally common others in clonal expansion.

Primers included in the PCR were 60 Vbeta and 13 Jbeta primers. Data came from immunoSEQ multiplex PCR; TCRdb stores just in-frame clones and leaves some out. The repertoire holds almost 95,000 clones, over 60% seen once, with 3.9% in the top ten. V gave up 4 bases and J gave up 7 bases, with 7 bases separating them. Germline CDR1 LGHNA, CDR2 YNFKEQ. The CDR3 has 12 amino acids. This clone has only a few counts. Its antigen is unknown. Sequenced input: PBMCs. The receptor was derived from a man aged 25-45 years in good health and CMV-seronegative. This chain links TRBV4-2 with TRBJ2-2; D gene ambiguous. This chain's CDR3 is CASSLPSGELFF. The CDR3, as DNA: TGTGCCAGCAGCCTCCCCAGCGGGGAGCTGTTTTTT.